This TCR beta chain was sequenced for a study of OX40 agonist ivuxolimab in advanced cancers. Study-wide background: At doses from 0.01 to 10 mg/kg, patients were given intravenous ivuxolimab every 2 weeks. Findings of the study overall: Certain nonresponders additionally had low normalized T-cell clonal expansion. Among T cells, CD8+ cells averaged more expanded clones than CD4+ cells.

As concerns this clone: Its antigen is undetermined.

Using immunoSEQ multiplex PCR, the repertoire was profiled, and TCRdb retains in-frame clones only, with some absent. The data contain more than 9,500 clones, approximately 83% of them singletons. V was shortened by 3 bases and J by 5 bases, with 4 bases between the two germline ends. The germline V gene encodes CDR1 SSHAT and CDR2 FNYEAQ (reference sequence). The CDR3 covers 12 residues. The sequence was obtained from an adult with an advanced solid tumor such as melanoma, head and neck, liver or kidney cancer. The material sequenced was CD4+ or CD8+ T cells sorted from blood, taken in a trial of the OX40 agonist ivuxolimab. The chain recombines TRBV7-7 with TRBJ2-2, with D uncertain. CDR3 sequence reads: CASSLGTGELFF. The CDR3 nucleotides are TGTGCCAGCAGCTTGGGGACCGGGGAGCTGTTTTTT.